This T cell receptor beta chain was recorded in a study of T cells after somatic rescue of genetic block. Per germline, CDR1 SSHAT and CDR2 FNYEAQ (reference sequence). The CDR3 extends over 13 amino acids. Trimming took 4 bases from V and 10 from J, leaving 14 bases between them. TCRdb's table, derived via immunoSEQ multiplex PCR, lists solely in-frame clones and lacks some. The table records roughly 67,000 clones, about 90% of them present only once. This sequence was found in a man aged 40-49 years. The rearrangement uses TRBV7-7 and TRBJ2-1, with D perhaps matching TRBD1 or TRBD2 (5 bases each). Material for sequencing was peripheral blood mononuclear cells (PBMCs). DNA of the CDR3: TGTGCCAGCAGCTACGGGACCAACAGGGAGCAGTTCTTC. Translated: CASSYGTNREQFF.